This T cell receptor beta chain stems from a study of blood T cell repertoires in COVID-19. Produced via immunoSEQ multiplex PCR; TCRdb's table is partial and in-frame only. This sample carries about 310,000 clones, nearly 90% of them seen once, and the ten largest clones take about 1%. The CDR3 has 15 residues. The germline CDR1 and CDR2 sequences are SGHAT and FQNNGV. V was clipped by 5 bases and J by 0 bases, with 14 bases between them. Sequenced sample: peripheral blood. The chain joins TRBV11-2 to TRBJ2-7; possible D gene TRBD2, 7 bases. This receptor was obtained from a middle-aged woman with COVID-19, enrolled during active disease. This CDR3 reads CASSTRGGGSYEQYF. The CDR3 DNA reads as TGTGCCAGCAGCACGAGGGGAGGGGGCTCCTACGAGCAGTACTTC.